This T cell receptor (beta chain) was recorded in a study of cytomegalovirus exposure and HLA in healthy donors. The PCR was carried out with 60 Vbeta primers and 13 Jbeta primers. TCRdb's copy holds only in-frame clones and misses some; the assay was immunoSEQ multiplex PCR. The table records just under 95,000 clones, about four fifths of them present only once. Whole-study findings and limits: As a later analysis revealed, the rate of TCR association differed by HLA locus, with DRB1 most and HLA-C fewest.

As to this clone: As yet, its antigen is unknown.

CDR1 and CDR2 (germline): SGHVS, FQNEAQ. The CDR3 loop spans 13 amino acids. Between the trimmed V and J ends, which lost 6 bases and 3 bases, there was a span of 11 bases. The sample consisted of PBMCs. The chain is built from TRBV7-8 and TRBJ1-2, with D perhaps TRBD1 (5 bases). The sequence came from a human donor in good health. CDR3 sequence (DNA): TGTGCCAGCAGTCCACAGGAGTACTATGGCTACACCTTC. Its translation is CASSPQEYYGYTF.